This T cell receptor beta chain was sequenced for a study of shared clonotypes between healthy human individuals. At the level of the study: Aged 18 to 49, the donors were a couple of women and a few men.

With 3 bases clipped from V and 10 bases from J, the junction kept 6 bases outside the gene matches. This CDR3 contains 15 residues. Germline V gene sequence: CDR1 GTSNPN, CDR2 SVGIG (reference sequence). Method: immunoSEQ multiplex PCR; TCRdb's copy keeps in-frame clones and lacks some. The sample includes about half a million clones, roughly 80% seen only once; the top ten take roughly 13%. This rearrangement joins TRBV30 to TRBJ2-1; 16 nucleotides match TRBD2. Sample: PBMCs. This TCR derives from a woman in her forties in good health. Some clones in this sample may be carry-over from other donors' samples. The CDR3 DNA reads TGTGCCTGGAGATTAAGGGGACTAGCGGGAGGGGAGCAGTTCTTC. Translation: CAWRLRGLAGGEQFF.